The 6 T cell receptor beta chains below all came from one sample that was sequenced in a study of CD8 T cells in ankylosing spondylitis. TCRdb re-called the 5' RACE reads through MiXCR, storing one row per CDR3 protein. The table shows about 90,000 distinct CDR3 sequences, with around 27% occurring only once. Sequenced: blood, either unsorted or a sorted T cell fraction (not recorded which). The receptors here all came from a male donor with ankylosing spondylitis or in good health (not recorded which).

This clonotype was counted a few times. The rearrangement links TRBV9 to TRBJ2-7; 8 bases match TRBD2. The CDR3 runs 14 residues. The V gene end was trimmed by 4 bases and the J gene end by 6 bases; junction bases not matched to a gene: 9. Germline V gene sequence: CDR1 SGDLS, CDR2 YYNGEE. As DNA, the CDR3 is TGTGCCAGCAGCCCCTCGGGACTAGTAGGCGAGCAGTACTTC. This encodes CASSPSGLVGEQYF.

CDR3 sequence: CSARVPRQGDSYEQYV. CDR3 nucleotide sequence: TGCAGTGCTAGAGTTCCTCGACAGGGGGATTCCTACGAGCAGTACGTC. J is TRBJ2-7 and V is TRBV20-1; 9 nucleotides align to TRBD1. V gave up 1 base and J gave up 1 base; unmatched junction bases: 8. CDR3 size: 16 residues. The germline CDR1 and CDR2 sequences are DFQATT and SNEGSKA (reference sequence).

This clonotype was detected only a few times. The chain employs TRBV27 and TRBJ1-2, with 11 bases aligning to TRBD1. The V gene's germline CDR1 is MNHEY and CDR2 SMNVEV (reference sequence). V shed 8 bases and J 4 bases; nucleotides not matched to a gene: 12. This CDR3 spans 16 amino acids. The CDR3 region has the DNA TGTGCCAGCCAACAAACCGGGACAGGGGGTCTCTATGGCTACACCTTC. Its translation is CASQQTGTGGLYGYTF.

The rearrangement links TRBV7-3 to TRBJ2-1; TRBD2 aligns across 7 bases. CDR1 and CDR2 from the germline V gene are SGHTA and FQGTGA. J was trimmed by 0 bases and V by 5 bases; bases with no gene match: 7. CDR3 length: 16 residues. CDR3 nucleotides: TGTGCCAGCAGCCCATCTAGCGGTAGCTCCTACAATGAGCAGTTCTTC. Residues: CASSPSSGSSYNEQFF.

Note on this clonotype: The missing conserved phenylalanine or tryptophan at the end of this CDR3 makes a read error likely. The chain has TRBV15 and TRBJ1-6; TRBD1 aligns across 10 bases. CDR1 is LNHNV, CDR2 YYDKDF, per germline (reference sequence). The CDR3 sequence is 15 residues long. J was trimmed by 8 bases and V by 5 bases; bases with no gene match: 6. The CDR3 loop is CATSGAGTGDSPLHL. The CDR3 DNA follows: TGTGCCACCAGCGGAGCCGGGACAGGGGATTCACCCCTCCACTTG.

The table lists this clonotype with a few counts. V is TRBV20-1 and J is TRBJ2-2; 7 positions match TRBD2. Germline trimming cut 3 bases from V and 4 bases from J; bases unmatched to any gene: 20. CDR1 is DFQATT and CDR2 is SNEGSKA in the germline V gene (reference sequence). The CDR3 has 19 residues. The CDR3 bases are TGCAGTGCTAGGGCACAAAGCGGGAACATTCCCCGGGGCACCGGGGAGCTGTTTTTT. It encodes CSARAQSGNIPRGTGELFF.